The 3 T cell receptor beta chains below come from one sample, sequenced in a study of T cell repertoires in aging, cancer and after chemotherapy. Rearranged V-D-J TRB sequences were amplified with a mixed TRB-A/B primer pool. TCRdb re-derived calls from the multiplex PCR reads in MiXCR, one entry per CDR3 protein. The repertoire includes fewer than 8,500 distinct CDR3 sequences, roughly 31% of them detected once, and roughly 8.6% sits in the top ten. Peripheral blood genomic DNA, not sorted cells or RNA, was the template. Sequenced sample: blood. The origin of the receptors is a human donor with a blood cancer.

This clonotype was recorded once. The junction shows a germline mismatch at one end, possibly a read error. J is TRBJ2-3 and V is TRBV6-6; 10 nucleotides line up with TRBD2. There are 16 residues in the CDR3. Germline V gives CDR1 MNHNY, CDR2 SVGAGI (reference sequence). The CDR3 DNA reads TGCGCCAGCAGTGAGAGGGGGACTAGCGCCGCAGATACGCAGTATTTT. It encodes CASSERGTSAADTQYF.

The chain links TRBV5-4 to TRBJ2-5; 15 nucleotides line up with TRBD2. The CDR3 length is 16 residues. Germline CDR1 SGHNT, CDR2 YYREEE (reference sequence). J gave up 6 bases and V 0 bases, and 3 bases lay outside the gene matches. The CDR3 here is CASSLGTSGGVKTQYF. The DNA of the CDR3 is TGTGCCAGCAGCTTGGGGACTAGCGGGGGGGTGAAGACCCAGTACTTC.

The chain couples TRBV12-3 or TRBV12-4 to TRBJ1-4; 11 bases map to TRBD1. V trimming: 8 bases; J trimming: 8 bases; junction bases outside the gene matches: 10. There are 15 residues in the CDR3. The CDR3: CASGHGQGALEKLFF. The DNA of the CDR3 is TGTGCCAGCGGGCACGGACAGGGGGCTTTAGAAAAACTGTTTTTT.